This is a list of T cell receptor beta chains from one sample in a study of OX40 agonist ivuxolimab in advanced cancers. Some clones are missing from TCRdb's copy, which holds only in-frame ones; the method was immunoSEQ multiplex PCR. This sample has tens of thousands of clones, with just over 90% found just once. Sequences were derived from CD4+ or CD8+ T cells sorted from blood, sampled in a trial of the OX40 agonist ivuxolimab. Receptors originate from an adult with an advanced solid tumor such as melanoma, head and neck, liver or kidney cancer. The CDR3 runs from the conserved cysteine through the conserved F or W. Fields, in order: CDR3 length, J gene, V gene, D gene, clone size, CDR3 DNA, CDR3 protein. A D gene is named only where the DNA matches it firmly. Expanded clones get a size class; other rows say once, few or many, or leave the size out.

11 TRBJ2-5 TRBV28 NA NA TGTGCCAGCAGTAAGAAAGAGACCCAGTACTTC CASSKKETQYF
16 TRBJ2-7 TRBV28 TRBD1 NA TGTGCCAGCAGTACTCCCGGACAGGGGCCATACTACGAGCAGTACTTC CASSTPGQGPYYEQYF
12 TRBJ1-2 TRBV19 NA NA TGTGCCAGTAGGGGGAAGGTAGCTGGCTACACCTTC CASRGKVAGYTF
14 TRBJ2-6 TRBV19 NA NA TGTGCCAGTAGGGTCTTTACTGGGGCCAACGTCCTGACTTTC CASRVFTGANVLTF
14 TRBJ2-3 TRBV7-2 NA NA TGTGCCAGCAGCTTATCATGGGGTTCAGATACGCAGTATTTT CASSLSWGSDTQYF
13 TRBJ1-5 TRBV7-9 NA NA TGTGCCAGCAGCCCCCCTACCGGTACGCCCCAGCATTTT CASSPPTGTPQHF
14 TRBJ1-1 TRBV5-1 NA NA TGCGCCAGCAGCTTGGACCAGGATAAACGGGAAGCTTTCTTT CASSLDQDKREAFF
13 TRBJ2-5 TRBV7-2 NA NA TGTGCCAGCAGCTTAGGGCAGGGGGAGACCCAGTACTTC CASSLGQGETQYF
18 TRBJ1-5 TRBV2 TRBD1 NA TGTGCCAGCAGTGTTTCGAGGGGGCTCCCCGGGAGCAATCAGCCCCAGCATTTT CASSVSRGLPGSNQPQHF
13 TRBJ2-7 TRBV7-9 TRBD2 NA TGTGCCAGCAGCCTAGCGGGATTCTACGAGCAGTACTTC CASSLAGFYEQYF
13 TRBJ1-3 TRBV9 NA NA TGTGCCAGCAGCGTAGCTGCCGGAAACACCATATATTTT CASSVAAGNTIYF
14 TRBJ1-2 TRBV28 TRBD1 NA TGTGCCAGCAGACTGCCTGGACAGGGCTATGGCTACACCTTC CASRLPGQGYGYTF
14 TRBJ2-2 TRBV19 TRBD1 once TGTGCCAGTGCACAGGGGGCCCCGGCCGGGGAGCTGTTTTTT CASAQGAPAGELFF
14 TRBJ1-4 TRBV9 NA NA TGTGCCAGCAGCCCCCGGGGCGGCGGGGCGGAACTGTTTTTT CASSPRGGGAELFF
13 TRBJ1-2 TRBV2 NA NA TGTGCCAGCAGTTCGCGGCAGGACTATGGCTACACCTTC CASSSRQDYGYTF
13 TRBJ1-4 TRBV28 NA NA TGTGCCAGCAGGGACACTTTAAATGAAAAACTGTTTTTT CASRDTLNEKLFF
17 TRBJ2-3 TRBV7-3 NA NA TGTGCCAGCAGCTTAACGCGGGAACTCACGGCTGAAGATACGCAGTATTTT CASSLTRELTAEDTQYF
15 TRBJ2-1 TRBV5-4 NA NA TGTGCCAGCAGCTTGTCGGCAGGGTCCTACAATGAGCAGTTCTTC CASSLSAGSYNEQFF